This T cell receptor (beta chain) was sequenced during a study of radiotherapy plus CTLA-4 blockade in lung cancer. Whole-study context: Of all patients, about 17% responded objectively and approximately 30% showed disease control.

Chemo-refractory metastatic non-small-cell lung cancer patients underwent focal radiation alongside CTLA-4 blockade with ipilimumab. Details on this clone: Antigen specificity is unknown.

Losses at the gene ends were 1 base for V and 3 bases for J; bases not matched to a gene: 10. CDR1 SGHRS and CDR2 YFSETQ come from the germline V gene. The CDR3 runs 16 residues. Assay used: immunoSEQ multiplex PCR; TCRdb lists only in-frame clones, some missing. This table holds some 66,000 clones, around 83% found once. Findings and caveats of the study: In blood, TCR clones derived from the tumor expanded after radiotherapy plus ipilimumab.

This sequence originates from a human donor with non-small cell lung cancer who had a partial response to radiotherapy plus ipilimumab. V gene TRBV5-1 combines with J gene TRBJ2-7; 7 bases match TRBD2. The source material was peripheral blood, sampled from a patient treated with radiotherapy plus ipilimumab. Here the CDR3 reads CASSLPGTTIGYEQYF. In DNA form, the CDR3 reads TGCGCCAGCAGCTTGCCAGGGACTACCATTGGCTACGAGCAGTACTTC.